The 4 T cell receptor beta chains given below trace back to one sample, sequenced in a study of blood T cell repertoires in COVID-19. TCRdb keeps only in-frame clones here, not all; method: immunoSEQ multiplex PCR. The top ten hold approximately 1% of the sample, which has about 280,000 clones, around 90% seen once. Sequencing input: PBMCs or T cells enriched from blood (not recorded which). The receptors originated from a woman under 40 who had recovered from COVID-19.

The genes are TRBV5-1 and TRBJ2-1, with 8 nucleotides matching TRBD2. This CDR3 spans 17 amino acids. CDR1 SGHRS and CDR2 YFSETQ come from the germline V gene. Trimming cost V 3 bases and J 8 bases; bases outside gene matches: 16. CDR3 residues: CASSYPSGRGVGHEQFF. Here the CDR3 DNA reads TGCGCCAGCAGCTACCCAAGCGGGAGAGGGGTTGGGCATGAGCAGTTCTTC.

V usage is TRBV5-4 and J usage is TRBJ1-2; D is ambiguous. This CDR3 is built from 16 residues. Germline V CDR1 and CDR2: SGHNT, YYREEE (reference sequence). The germline V and J ends were trimmed by 4 bases and 4 bases, with 20 bases remaining between them. CDR3 sequence reads: CASSNARTSSIYGYTF. The CDR3 DNA reads as TGTGCCAGCAGCAACGCGCGAACCTCCTCGATCTATGGCTACACCTTC.

This chain connects TRBV7-9 to TRBJ2-2; weak D call: TRBD2 (6 bases). This CDR3 contains 14 residues. From germline, CDR1 is SEHNR and CDR2 FQNEAQ (reference sequence). Trimming shortened V by 1 base and J by 5 bases, and 8 bases separated the two germline ends. DNA of the CDR3: TGTGCCAGCAGCTTAGGGAGGGGAACCGGGGAGCTGTTTTTT. Amino acids: CASSLGRGTGELFF.

The chain employs TRBV2 and TRBJ2-1; 7 bases line up with TRBD2. This CDR3 contains 11 residues. J was trimmed by 10 bases and V by 6 bases; bases with no gene match: 3. In germline, CDR1 is SNHLY, CDR2 FYNNEI. CDR3 sequence reads: CASSVTSEQFF. The CDR3 DNA reads TGTGCCAGCAGCGTGACTAGCGAGCAGTTCTTC. The variable domain in full, completed from reference TRBV2 and TRBJ2-1, reads EPEVTQTPSHQVTQMGQEVILRCVPISNHLYFYWYRQILGQKVEFLVSFYNNEISEKSEIFDDQFSVERPDGSNFTLKIRSTKLEDSAMYFCASSVTSEQFFGPGTRLTVL.